One sample yielded the 9 T cell receptor beta chains listed below, sequenced in a study of early T cells in non-severe SARS-CoV-2 infection. MiXCR, applied by TCRdb to the 5' RACE reads, yields one record per CDR3 protein. The sample shows around 50,000 distinct CDR3 sequences, 8.5% to 10% of them seen only once. Sequenced material: whole blood. These TCRs come from an adult who was a healthcare worker with PCR-confirmed SARS-CoV-2 infection or an uninfected control (not recorded which).

This clonotype was counted ten times or more. The rearrangement uses TRBV7-3 and TRBJ2-1; 9 bases are shared with TRBD1. The CDR3 has 14 amino acids. After removal of 5 bases from V and 5 bases from J, the junction contained 4 bases not matched to a gene. Germline CDR1 and CDR2: SGHTA and FQGTGA. CDR3 coding DNA: TGTGCCAGCAGCACGGGACAGGGACACAATGAGCAGTTCTTC. Its protein product is CASSTGQGHNEQFF.

In this sample, this clonotype turned up many times. The chain has TRBV12-3 or TRBV12-4 and TRBJ2-2; 11 nucleotides match TRBD2. The ends lost 1 base at V and 5 bases at J; junction bases unmatched: 3. The CDR3 totals 16 residues. DNA of the CDR3: TGTGCCAGCAGTTTAGGGACTAGCGGGTATACCGGGGAGCTGTTTTTT. This encodes CASSLGTSGYTGELFF.

This clonotype has ten or more counts. This chain links TRBV4-1 with TRBJ2-7, with D unresolved. CDR1 and CDR2 (germline): MGHRA, YSYEKL. There are 15 residues in the CDR3. V lost 0 bases to trimming and J lost 2 bases, with 11 bases between them. CDR3 bases: TGCGCCAGCAGCCAAGAACTGTCGAGTCCCTACGAGCAGTACTTC. Its protein is CASSQELSSPYEQYF.

This clonotype appeared many times. The rearrangement uses TRBV20-1 and TRBJ2-7; 9 bases align to TRBD1. J gave up 3 bases and V 0 bases, and 9 bases lay outside the gene matches. The CDR3 sequence is 16 residues long. Germline CDR1 is DFQATT and CDR2 is SNEGSKA (reference sequence). CDR3 DNA: TGCAGTGCTAGAGATAAGCCCCGGGACAGGGACTACGAGCAGTACTTC. As protein: CSARDKPRDRDYEQYF.

This clonotype was picked up many times. The CDR3: CSALSGSGTGELFF. The CDR3 DNA follows: TGCAGTGCCTTAAGCGGGAGCGGGACCGGGGAGCTGTTTTTT. V gene TRBV20-1 combines with J gene TRBJ2-2; 8 nucleotides agree with TRBD2. This CDR3 comprises 14 residues. V shed 6 bases, J shed 5 bases, and the junction held 8 bases outside the gene matches. Germline CDR1 and CDR2: DFQATT and SNEGSKA (reference sequence).

This clonotype has a count of ten or more. This sequence joins TRBV20-1 and TRBJ2-1; 10 bases are a match to TRBD1. This CDR3 contains 16 residues. Germline CDR1 and CDR2: DFQATT and SNEGSKA (reference sequence). V was clipped by 3 bases and J by 5 bases; unmatched bases: 10. CDR3 residues: CSARGLGQGHNNEQFF. In DNA, the CDR3 is TGCAGTGCTAGGGGACTGGGACAGGGGCATAACAATGAGCAGTTCTTC.

The chain recombines TRBV6-1 with TRBJ1-1; D unresolved. The CDR3 runs 15 residues. V lost 5 bases and J lost 2, with 15 bases in between. The germline gives CDR1 MNHNS, CDR2 SASEGT. The CDR3 region has the DNA TGTGCCAGCAGTCCCCGATCTCGAATAAACACTGAAGCTTTCTTT. Translating gives CASSPRSRINTEAFF.

This clonotype was seen more than once but under ten times. The J gene is TRBJ2-7, the V gene TRBV5-1, with a tentative D call TRBD1 (6 bases). This CDR3 is built from 14 residues. The germline gives CDR1 SGHRS, CDR2 YFSETQ. V lost 0 bases and J 3 bases, leaving 10 bases between the germline ends. The CDR3 DNA follows: TGCGCCAGCAGCTTGGCAGGGGACGACTACGAGCAGTACTTC. This codes for CASSLAGDDYEQYF.

This clonotype was observed at least ten times. This rearrangement joins TRBV28 to TRBJ2-1; D is possibly TRBD1 or TRBD2 (5 bases each). The CDR3 extends over 16 amino acids. Germline V CDR1 and CDR2: MDHEN, SYDVKM. With 3 bases removed from V and 8 bases from J, the gap between germline ends came to 20 bases. The CDR3 loop is CASSFRGGVPIHEQFF. The CDR3 bases are TGTGCCAGCAGTTTTCGGGGCGGAGTCCCCATCCATGAGCAGTTCTTC.